A selection of T cell receptor beta chains follows, all from one sample in a study of long-term antiretroviral therapy in people with HIV. Produced via immunoSEQ multiplex PCR; TCRdb's table is partial and in-frame only. Seen here are 26,000 or so clones, 88% observed once, and the top ten hold roughly 4%. The sample here was unsorted PBMCs, taken 0.5 years after starting antiretroviral therapy. The receptors originated from a woman under 30 with HIV. Each CDR3 is given with its conserved first and last residue. The D gene is left open where the match is weak. Size values are once, few and many counts, or a class for expanded clones, and some rows have none.

>TRBV5-6|TRBD1|TRBJ1-2|-
TGTGCCAGCAGCTCCTTTAGACAGGGGTTATTGGATTTGGGCTACACCTTC
CASSSFRQGLLDLGYTF
>TRBV7-9|TRBD2|TRBJ2-2|-
TGTGCCAGCTTCGTTGCGGGAGGGGAAAACACCGGGGAGCTGTTTTTT
CASFVAGGENTGELFF
>TRBV7-9|TRBD2|TRBJ2-2|-
TGTGCCAGCAGCGGGGAGATAGCGGGAGATAACACCGGGGAGCTGTTTTTT
CASSGEIAGDNTGELFF
>TRBV9|-|TRBJ2-7|once
TGTGCCAGCAGCCAATCATACGAGCAGTACTTC
CASSQSYEQYF
>TRBV7-9|TRBD1|TRBJ2-7|-
TGTGCCAGCAGCAGGACAGGGGATACCACCTACGAGCAGTACTTC
CASSRTGDTTYEQYF
>TRBV7-6|-|TRBJ2-7|-
TGTGCCAGCAGCTTACGGGGGAGCCCAACCTACGAGCAGTACTTC
CASSLRGSPTYEQYF
>TRBV7-2|-|TRBJ2-3|-
TGTGCCAGCAGCTTAGAAGGCTATACGCAGTATTTT
CASSLEGYTQYF
>TRBV14|-|TRBJ1-2|-
TGTGCCAGCAGTCCCGACGGGGTCTATGGCTACACCTTC
CASSPDGVYGYTF
>TRBV7-2|TRBD2|TRBJ2-7|large
TGTGCCAGCAGCGAATCGGCGGGAGAATCCCTCGAGCAGTACTTC
CASSESAGESLEQYF
>TRBV11-2|TRBD2|TRBJ2-1|-
TGTGCCAGCAGCTTAGTGAGCGGGAGGGCCGTCTACAATGAGCAGTTCTTC
CASSLVSGRAVYNEQFF
>TRBV25-1|TRBD2|TRBJ2-5|-
TGTGCCAGCAGCTCCGGACTAGTTGTCGGAGAGACCCAGTACTTC
CASSSGLVVGETQYF
>TRBV7-3|-|TRBJ2-2|-
TGTGCCAGCAGCCATCCGGGACGGGTAAACACCGGGGAGCTGTTTTTT
CASSHPGRVNTGELFF
>TRBV19|-|TRBJ1-1|few
TGTGCCAGTAGCCGAAGTAGGAACACTGAAGCTTTCTTT
CASSRSRNTEAFF
>TRBV27|TRBD1|TRBJ1-2|-
TGTGCCAGCAGTTTCATGGACAGGGGGCCCCCATATGGCTACACCTTC
CASSFMDRGPPYGYTF
>TRBV14|-|TRBJ1-2|few
TGTGCCAGCAGCCAGTTACGCGGAGCTAACTATGGCTACACCTTC
CASSQLRGANYGYTF
>TRBV4-2|TRBD1|TRBJ2-1|-
TGTGCCAGCAGCCTCACAGGGGGCCCCTACAATGAGCAGTTCTTC
CASSLTGGPYNEQFF
>TRBV5-8|-|TRBJ2-1|once
TGTGCCAGCAGCCGGGACAATGAGCAGTTCTTC
CASSRDNEQFF
>TRBV14|-|TRBJ2-7|-
TGTGCCAGCAGCCAAGATCGGAGGAAACGGCAGTACTTC
CASSQDRRKRQYF
>TRBV27|-|TRBJ1-1|-
TGTGCCAGCAGTAACGGATTCGAAGCTTTCTTT
CASSNGFEAFF
>TRBV10-3|TRBD2|TRBJ2-7|-
TGTGCCATCAAGCAACGGACTAGCGGGAGTATAGAGCAGTACTTC
CAIKQRTSGSIEQYF
>TRBV6-1|-|TRBJ2-7|few
TGTGCCAGCAGTGAATCTTCTAGTAATGTCGACGAGCAGTACTTC
CASSESSSNVDEQYF
>TRBV27|-|TRBJ2-2|-
-
CASSKDTFGAGELFF
>TRBV25-1|-|TRBJ2-1|once
TGTGCCAGCAGTGGGGGGCGATACAATGAGCAGTTCTTC
CASSGGRYNEQFF
>TRBV9|-|TRBJ1-2|-
TGTGCCAGCAGCGAATTGGCTTTTGACCTTGGCTACACCTTC
CASSELAFDLGYTF
>TRBV4-3|TRBD2|TRBJ2-7|-
TGCGCCAGCAGCCAAGGTACGGGACTAGGAACCTACGAGCAGTACTTC
CASSQGTGLGTYEQYF
>TRBV7-9|-|TRBJ1-2|few
TGTGCCAGCAGCTCGGTTACAGGACTTTATGGCTACACCTTC
CASSSVTGLYGYTF
>TRBV28|-|TRBJ2-1|once
TGTGCCAGCAGATTCCAGGGTCTGAGCTCCTACAATGAGCAGTTCTTC
CASRFQGLSSYNEQFF
>TRBV4-3|-|TRBJ1-1|-
TGCGCCAGCAGCCAAAGACCTTATCGGGGGGAAAACACTGAAGCTTTCTTT
CASSQRPYRGENTEAFF
>TRBV28|-|TRBJ1-5|-
TGTGCCAGCAGCCTGTCGAGTGTCGCGCAGCCCCAGCATTTT
CASSLSSVAQPQHF
>TRBV27|TRBD2|TRBJ2-1|-
TGTGCCAGCAGTGAAGCGGGAGGGTCCTACAATGAGCAGTTCTTC
CASSEAGGSYNEQFF
>TRBV6-5|-|TRBJ1-5|-
TGTGCCAGCAGTTTGAGGGGCCAGCCCCAGCATTTT
CASSLRGQPQHF
>TRBV7-9|-|TRBJ2-3|-
TGTGCCAGCAGCGAATCCGGGACAGATACGCAGTATTTT
CASSESGTDTQYF
>TRBV10-3|TRBD2|TRBJ2-1|-
TGTGCCGCCCGGACTAGACTCAATGAGCAGTTCTTC
CAARTRLNEQFF
>TRBV6-5|TRBD1|TRBJ2-7|-
TGTGCCAGCAGGTGGACAGGGGAGCAGTACGAGCAGTACTTC
CASRWTGEQYEQYF
>TRBV2|-|TRBJ1-4|once
TGTGCCAGCAGTGTACAGGGTCGGTCTAATGAAAAACTGTTTTTT
CASSVQGRSNEKLFF
>TRBV19|TRBD1|TRBJ1-4|-
TGTGCCAGTAGTATGAGGGGGCAGGGGATTGCAACTAATGAAAAACTGTTTTTT
CASSMRGQGIATNEKLFF
>TRBV7-2|-|TRBJ2-5|-
TGTGCCAGCAGCGACCCCATTGGGGTACCAGAGACCCAGTACTTC
CASSDPIGVPETQYF
>TRBV6-5|-|TRBJ1-2|-
TGTGCCAGCGGATTTGGGTTTGGCTACACCTTC
CASGFGFGYTF
>TRBV7-2|TRBD2|TRBJ2-7|-
TGTGCCAGCAGCACTTCTAGCGGCAACTCCTACGAGCAGTACTTC
CASSTSSGNSYEQYF
>TRBV7-8|TRBD1|TRBJ2-3|-
TGTGCCAGCAGCTTTTCAGAAAGGGGGCTGTCGGATACGCAGTATTTT
CASSFSERGLSDTQYF
>TRBV11-1|TRBD1|TRBJ2-7|-
TGTGCCAGCAGCGACCGGGACAGGGTGGCCTACGAGCAGTACTTC
CASSDRDRVAYEQYF
>TRBV7-9|-|TRBJ1-1|-
TGTGCCAGCAGCGTGGCCCAGGGCCCGAACACTGAAGCTTTCTTT
CASSVAQGPNTEAFF
>TRBV7-8|-|TRBJ2-2|-
TGCGCCAGCAGCCAAGGTTTGGAGGGAGAGTTAACCGGGGAGCTGTTTTTT
CASSQGLEGELTGELFF
>TRBV7-3|-|TRBJ1-1|-
TGTGCCAGCAGCCCCTCTTGGGGGGACACTGAAGCTTTCTTT
CASSPSWGDTEAFF
>TRBV28|TRBD1|TRBJ1-3|-
TGTGCCAGCAGTTTAGGGGACAGACACTCTGGAAACACCATATATTTT
CASSLGDRHSGNTIYF
>TRBV6-6|-|TRBJ1-1|-
TGTGCCAGCTCTGTGGGATCGAACACTGGAGCTTTCTTT
CASSVGSNTGAFF
>TRBV7-6|TRBD1|TRBJ1-4|-
TGTGCCAGCACCAAAAAGGGGGACAGGGTTCATGAAAAACTGTTTTTT
CASTKKGDRVHEKLFF
>TRBV7-3|TRBD1|TRBJ2-7|-
TGTGCCAGCAGCTTGACAGGGGCCTACGAGCAGTACTTC
CASSLTGAYEQYF
>TRBV9|-|TRBJ2-3|-
TGTGCCAGCAGCGTAGAAGACGATACGCAGTATTTT
CASSVEDDTQYF
>TRBV19|TRBD1|TRBJ2-7|-
TGTGCCAGTAGTCCCCGCCGGGACAGCTACTACGAGCAGTACTTC
CASSPRRDSYYEQYF
>TRBV2|-|TRBJ2-3|-
TGTGCCAGCAACCGGGAGAGTACAGATACGCAGTATTTT
CASNRESTDTQYF
>TRBV7-3|-|TRBJ2-7|-
TGTGCCAGCAGCCCAGCCGGGGGAAACTCCTACGAGCAGTACTTC
CASSPAGGNSYEQYF
>TRBV5-4|TRBD2|TRBJ2-1|-
TGTGCCAGCAGCTCCCAGCGGGGGGCGGGAGGGCCGGGGGAGCAGTTCTTC
CASSSQRGAGGPGEQFF
>TRBV4-3|TRBD2|TRBJ2-7|-
TGCGCCAGCAGCCAAGAAAACCCGAGGGAGGGAAGCTACGAGCAGTACTTC
CASSQENPREGSYEQYF
>TRBV15|TRBD2|TRBJ2-1|-
TGTGCCACCAGCAGCAGCGTACTAGCGGGAGGGCGGGTTGAGCAGTTCTTC
CATSSSVLAGGRVEQFF
>TRBV19|TRBD2|TRBJ2-7|-
TGTGCCAGTAGTGGTCGACTAGCGGGAAGCTACGAGCAGTACTTC
CASSGRLAGSYEQYF